These T cell receptor beta chains were read from a single sample in a study of T cells after yellow fever vaccination. TCRdb fed the 5' RACE reads into MiXCR, producing one record per CDR3 protein. The sample carries roughly 260,000 distinct CDR3 sequences, over 10% recorded once. Source: CD4+ T cells sorted from PBMCs, taken 45 days after the yellow fever booster vaccination. The origin of the receptors is a man aged 25-40 years who received the YFV17D yellow fever vaccine. CDR3s include the opening cysteine and the closing phenylalanine or tryptophan. The D gene is left open where the match is weak. Size is stated for part of the rows, as once, few or many counts, or as a class when the clone is expanded.

j_call	v_call	clone_size	d_call	cdr3_length	cdr3_aa	cdr3_nt
TRBJ2-3	TRBV4-3	-	-	15	CASSQEYTGPDTQYF	TGCGCCAGCAGCCAAGAATATACAGGGCCAGATACGCAGTATTTT
TRBJ2-1	TRBV7-2	few	-	15	CASSLVRNIYNEQFF	TGTGCCAGCAGCTTAGTTAGGAACATCTACAATGAGCAGTTCTTC
TRBJ2-2	TRBV12-3/TRBV12-4	few	TRBD2	16	CASSLRREGNTGELFF	TGTGCCAGCAGTTTACGGCGGGAGGGCAACACCGGGGAGCTGTTTTTT
TRBJ2-7	TRBV28	many	-	12	CASSLAALEQYF	TGTGCCAGCAGTTTAGCAGCTTTGGAGCAGTACTTC
TRBJ2-4	TRBV29-1	-	-	15	CSVTQGLLAKNIQYF	TGCAGCGTTACTCAGGGGCTGTTAGCCAAAAACATTCAGTACTTC
TRBJ2-1	TRBV4-2	-	-	12	CASSHPGAEQFF	TGTGCCAGCAGCCACCCAGGGGCTGAGCAGTTCTTC
TRBJ2-5	TRBV25-1	-	-	17	CASRALLGRGVQETQYF	TGTGCCAGCAGAGCCTTGCTGGGGCGCGGCGTCCAAGAGACCCAGTACTTC
TRBJ2-1	TRBV5-4	once	-	14	CASSLRFAGSLTVF	TGTGCCAGCAGCTTGCGATTCGCCGGGAGCCTAACAGTCTTC
TRBJ1-2	TRBV3-1	-	-	13	CASSQGLGDGYTF	TGTGCCAGCAGCCAAGGACTAGGGGACGGCTACACCTTC
TRBJ2-7	TRBV7-2	many	-	15	CASTLAPMSSYEQYF	TGTGCCAGCACACTAGCCCCCATGAGCTCCTACGAGCAGTACTTC
TRBJ1-2	TRBV6-6	few	-	13	CASSYGSAYGYTF	TGTGCCAGCAGTTACGGTTCCGCCTATGGCTACACCTTC